The 19 T cell receptor beta chains presented below share a single source sample, sequenced in a study of Ad26.COV2.S vaccination and SARS-CoV-2 variants. Libraries were prepared by immunoSEQ multiplex PCR; TCRdb keeps only in-frame clonotypes and omits some of them. The sample carries a few hundred thousand clones, 90% recorded once. As for treatment: around 19 received Ad26.COV2.S at low or high dose, single or two shots; about 5 received placebo; per-sample allocation not given. Sampling was performed 63 days after the first vaccine or placebo injection. The sample consisted of peripheral blood, taken in a trial of Ad26.COV2.S vaccine versus placebo. The receptors here all came from a person aged 18-65 years who received the Ad26.COV2.S COVID-19 vaccine or a placebo.

As for this clone: This CDR3 is also generated by other DNA sequences in the sample. The gene calls are TRBV3-1 (or the pseudogene TRBV3-2) and TRBJ2-7; D remains ambiguous. This CDR3 has 12 amino acids. Trimming stripped 1 base from V and 3 bases from J, with 4 bases between. CDR1 and CDR2 (germline): LGHDT, YNNKEL (reference sequence). The CDR3 reads CASSQGIYEQYF. The CDR3 DNA is TGTGCCAGCAGCCAAGGGATCTACGAGCAGTACTTC.

J is TRBJ1-4 and V is TRBV5-1; 9 nucleotides match TRBD1. V lost 2 bases to trimming and J lost 6 bases; unmatched junction nucleotides: 2. Germline lookup yields CDR1 SGHRS and CDR2 YFSETQ. The CDR3 sequence is 14 residues long. CDR3 nucleotide sequence: TGCGCCAGCAGCTTAACAGGGGGCGATGAAAAACTGTTTTTT. As protein: CASSLTGGDEKLFF.

The J gene is TRBJ1-5, the V gene TRBV6-2 or TRBV6-3; 8 bases are a match to TRBD1. The CDR3 is 18 residues long. Trimming cost V 6 bases and J 4 bases; bases outside gene matches: 17. Germline CDR1 is MNHEY and CDR2 is SVGEGT. The CDR3 is CASSHGLDRAGTNQPQHF. CDR3 coding DNA: TGTGCCAGCAGCCACGGGCTGGACAGGGCCGGGACAAATCAGCCCCAGCATTTT.

This clone was observed a single time. This rearrangement joins TRBV2 to TRBJ2-5; a possible D gene is TRBD2 (5 bases). The germline CDR1 and CDR2 sequences are SNHLY and FYNNEI. V lost 2 bases and J lost 6, with 13 bases in between. The CDR3 runs 14 residues. The chain's CDR3 is CASSELASGKTQYF. The DNA of the CDR3 is TGTGCCAGCAGTGAATTAGCGAGTGGAAAGACCCAGTACTTC.

The CDR3 nucleotides are TGTGCCAGCAGTTGGAGGGCAGAGCAGTTCTTC. This sequence encodes CASSWRAEQFF. The V gene is TRBV6-2 or TRBV6-3, the J gene TRBJ2-1, with D perhaps TRBD2 (6 bases). The CDR3 runs to 11 residues. CDR1 is MNHEY and CDR2 is SVGEGT in the germline V gene. V was clipped by 4 bases and J by 10 bases, with 8 bases between them.

The chain employs TRBV11-2 and TRBJ2-7; D ambiguous. V was cut by 0 bases and J by 3 bases, with 6 bases left in between. The CDR3 has 13 amino acids. Germline V gene data show CDR1 as SGHAT and CDR2 as FQNNGV. CDR3 loop: CASSLDQSYEQYF. The CDR3 DNA reads as TGTGCCAGCAGCTTAGATCAGAGCTACGAGCAGTACTTC. Based on the CDR3 plus reference TRBV11-2 and TRBJ2-7, the full variable domain is EAGVAQSPRYKIIEKRQSVAFWCNPISGHATLYWYQQILGQGPKLLIQFQNNGVVDDSQLPKDRFSAERLKGVDSTLKIQPAKLEDSAVYLCASSLDQSYEQYFGPGTRLTVT.

This chain uses TRBV10-3 with TRBJ2-6; tentatively, D is TRBD2 (6 bases). The V gene's germline CDR1 is ENHRY and CDR2 SYGVKD. CDR3 size: 15 residues. Trimming removed 7 bases at V and 0 bases at J, with 10 bases between. The chain's CDR3 is CAIKTGSSGANVLTF. The CDR3 coding sequence is TGTGCCATCAAGACCGGGAGCTCTGGGGCCAACGTCCTGACTTTC.

The chain couples TRBV28 to TRBJ1-3; D is unclear. CDR1 and CDR2 from the germline V gene are MDHEN and SYDVKM. CDR3 length: 15 amino acids. With 2 bases removed from V and 3 bases from J, the gap between germline ends came to 11 bases. CDR3 loop: CASSLGSERGNTIYF. As DNA, the CDR3 is TGTGCCAGCAGTTTAGGGTCGGAGCGTGGAAACACCATATATTTT. Variable domain in full (rest from reference TRBV28 and TRBJ1-3): DVKVTQSSRYLVKRTGEKVFLECVQDMDHENMFWYRQDPGLGLRLIYFSYDVKMKEKGDIPEGYSVSREKKERFSLILESASTNQTSMYLCASSLGSERGNTIYFGEGSWLTVV.

The chain combines TRBV19 with TRBJ2-7, with 11 bases fitting TRBD1. Per the germline V gene, CDR1 is LNHDA and CDR2 is SQIVND (reference sequence). V dropped 9 bases and J dropped 5; count of bases not matched to a gene: 3. This CDR3 spans 12 amino acids. The CDR3 here is CASKGQGDEQYF. The DNA of the CDR3 is TGTGCCAGCAAGGGACAGGGGGACGAGCAGTACTTC.

The chain links TRBV28 to TRBJ2-2; D is uncertain. The CDR3 loop spans 15 amino acids. The V end was cut by 2 bases, the J end by 0 bases, with 7 bases between. Germline-derived CDR1 and CDR2 are MDHEN and SYDVKM. CDR3 sequence: CASSLKGANTGELFF. The CDR3 DNA sequence: TGTGCCAGCAGTTTAAAGGGCGCGAACACCGGGGAGCTGTTTTTT.

The genes are TRBV5-4 and TRBJ2-7; tentatively, D is TRBD1 (5 bases). Germline loops: CDR1 SGHNT, CDR2 YYREEE (reference sequence). V gave up 4 bases and J gave up 3 bases, with 11 bases separating them. The CDR3 is 13 amino acids. The CDR3 here is CASSRQSGYEQYF. CDR3 DNA sequence: TGTGCCAGCAGCAGACAGTCGGGCTACGAGCAGTACTTC.

This chain connects TRBV7-9 to TRBJ2-2; 11 bases agree with TRBD1. This CDR3 has 15 residues. Germline CDR1 is SEHNR and CDR2 is FQNEAQ (reference sequence). J lost 6 bases, V lost 5 bases, and 5 bases had no gene match. The CDR3 reads CASSRTGGAAGELFF. The CDR3 coding sequence is TGTGCCAGCAGCAGGACAGGGGGCGCGGCCGGGGAGCTGTTTTTT.

V usage is TRBV6-5 and J usage is TRBJ2-7, with D possibly TRBD1 on 5 matching bases. Trimming removed 0 bases from V and 1 base from J, with 10 bases in between. Germline CDR1 is MNHEY and CDR2 is SVGAGI. The CDR3 has 15 amino acids. CDR3 in DNA: TGTGCCAGCAGTTACTCGGCAGGGCGTTCCTACGAGCAGTACTTC. Amino acid sequence: CASSYSAGRSYEQYF.

V gene TRBV9 combines with J gene TRBJ2-1; 10 bases match TRBD2. The CDR3 totals 16 residues. Germline CDR1 reads SGDLS; CDR2 reads YYNGEE. J lost 3 bases, V lost 0 bases, and 3 bases had no gene match. CDR3 residues: CASSVVTSGDYNEQFF. CDR3 DNA: TGTGCCAGCAGCGTAGTAACTAGCGGGGACTACAATGAGCAGTTCTTC.

This chain links TRBV4-1 with TRBJ2-7, with 7 bases that match TRBD1. The CDR3 spans 15 residues. Germline lookup yields CDR1 MGHRA and CDR2 YSYEKL. The junction had 9 bases not matched to a gene; V was cut back by 5 bases and J by 2 bases. In DNA, the CDR3 is TGCGCCAGCAGCGATAACAACAGGGGCACCTACGAGCAGTACTTC. Protein product: CASSDNNRGTYEQYF.

The J gene is TRBJ1-2, the V gene TRBV24-1; no clear D gene. Germline CDR1 and CDR2: KGHDR and SFDVKD. The length of the CDR3 is 12 residues. The germline V and J ends were trimmed by 9 bases and 3 bases, with 10 bases remaining between them. The CDR3 reads CATQDRYYGYTF. The CDR3, as DNA: TGTGCCACCCAGGACCGATACTATGGCTACACCTTC.

The chain couples TRBV27 to TRBJ2-2; D unclear. Trimming stripped 8 bases from V and 0 bases from J, with 4 bases between. The CDR3 covers 12 residues. Germline CDR1 reads MNHEY; CDR2 reads SMNVEV (reference sequence). CDR3 sequence: CASFTNTGELFF. DNA for the CDR3: TGTGCCAGCTTCACGAACACCGGGGAGCTGTTTTTT.

This rearrangement joins TRBV7-6 to TRBJ2-1, with D uncertain. V was clipped by 1 base and J by 0 bases, with 10 bases between them. The CDR3 is 16 amino acids. Per the germline V gene, CDR1 is SGHVS and CDR2 is FNYEAQ. The DNA of the CDR3 is TGTGCCAGCAGCTTAGGGGAAGCGAGCTCCTACAATGAGCAGTTCTTC. As protein: CASSLGEASSYNEQFF.

The chain joins TRBV6-2 or TRBV6-3 to TRBJ2-1; 15 bases match TRBD2. This CDR3 has 19 residues. The V gene end was trimmed by 2 bases and the J gene end by 4 bases; junction bases not matched to a gene: 9. Germline CDR1 reads MNHEY; CDR2 reads SVGEGT. The CDR3 DNA follows: TGTGCCAGCAGTTACCGGGGACTAGCGGGGGGCACCTATTACAATGAGCAGTTCTTC. Translation gives CASSYRGLAGGTYYNEQFF.